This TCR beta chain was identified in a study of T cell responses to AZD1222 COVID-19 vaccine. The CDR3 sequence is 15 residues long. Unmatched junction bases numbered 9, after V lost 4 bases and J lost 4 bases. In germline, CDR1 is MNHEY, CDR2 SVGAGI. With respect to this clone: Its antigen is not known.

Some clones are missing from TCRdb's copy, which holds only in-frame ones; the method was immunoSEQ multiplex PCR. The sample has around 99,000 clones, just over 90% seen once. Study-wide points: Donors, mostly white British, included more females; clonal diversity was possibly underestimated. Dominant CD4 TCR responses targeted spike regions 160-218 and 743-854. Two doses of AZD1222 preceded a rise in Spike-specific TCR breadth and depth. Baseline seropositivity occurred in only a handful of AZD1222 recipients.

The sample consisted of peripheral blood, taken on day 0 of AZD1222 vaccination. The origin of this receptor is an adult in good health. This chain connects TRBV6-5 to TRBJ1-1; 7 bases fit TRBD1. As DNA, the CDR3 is TGTGCCAGCAGTTCCTCCGCAGGGGGGAGCACTGAAGCTTTCTTT. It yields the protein CASSSSAGGSTEAFF.